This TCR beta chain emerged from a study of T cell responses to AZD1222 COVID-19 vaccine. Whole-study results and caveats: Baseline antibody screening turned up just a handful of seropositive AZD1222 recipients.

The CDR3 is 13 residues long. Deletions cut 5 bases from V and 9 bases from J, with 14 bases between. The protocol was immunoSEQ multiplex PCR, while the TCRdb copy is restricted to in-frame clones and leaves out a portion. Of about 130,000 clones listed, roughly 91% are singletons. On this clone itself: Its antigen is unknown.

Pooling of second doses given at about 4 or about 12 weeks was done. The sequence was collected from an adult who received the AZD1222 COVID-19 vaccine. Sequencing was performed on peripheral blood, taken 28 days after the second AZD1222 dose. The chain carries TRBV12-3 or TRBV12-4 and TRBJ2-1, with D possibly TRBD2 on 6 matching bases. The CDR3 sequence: CASSRPRGSEQFF. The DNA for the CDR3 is TGTGCCAGCAGTCGCCCCCGGGGGAGTGAGCAGTTCTTC.